This is a list of T cell receptor beta chains from one sample in a study of cytomegalovirus exposure and HLA in healthy donors. Only in-frame clones appear in the TCRdb table, and some are missing; sequencing was by immunoSEQ multiplex PCR. The table includes roughly 150,000 clones, roughly 80% detected once. The sample consisted of PBMCs. These receptors were taken from a male donor in good health and CMV-seropositive. Both conserved end residues are part of each CDR3. The order of the fields is J gene, V gene, clone size, CDR3 protein. Clone size is stated in some rows and not others, as once, few, many or a class when expanded.

TRBJ1-4 | TRBV7-2 | once | CASSLDRVSEKLFF
TRBJ2-1 | TRBV5-1 | once | CASSEGTALDEQFF
TRBJ1-2 | TRBV2 | few | CASIRGTGLDYGYTF
TRBJ1-1 | TRBV5-5 | - | CASSLRTTGDLNTEAFF
TRBJ2-4 | TRBV18 | - | CASSPPGSHGQYF
TRBJ2-1 | TRBV19 | - | CASSIAAGDRNEQFF
TRBJ1-5 | TRBV7-2 | - | CASSLGSDQPQHF
TRBJ2-1 | TRBV4-3 | once | CASSQDGTSGRVRNEQFF
TRBJ1-5 | TRBV28 | once | CASSSQVGRGPDQPQHF
TRBJ1-2 | TRBV27 | - | CASSSGPGQLLYGYTF
TRBJ2-7 | TRBV30 | - | CAWSHGGEQYF
TRBJ2-5 | TRBV4-1 | - | CASSQDRGRAGEQYF
TRBJ2-7 | TRBV11-3 | - | CASSLAGTGPYEQYF
TRBJ2-3 | TRBV7-2 | - | CASSLVGSPDTQYF
TRBJ2-1 | TRBV7-2 | - | CASSYSGSQYNEQFF
TRBJ1-1 | TRBV28 | - | CASIPRGGMNTEAFF
TRBJ1-3 | TRBV9 | - | CASTEGRGARNTIYF
TRBJ2-1 | TRBV2 | - | CASSEGGSSYNEQFF
TRBJ2-6 | TRBV7-2 | - | CASTGRSNVLTF
TRBJ1-2 | TRBV19 | - | CASTSTVAGINYGYTF
TRBJ2-1 | TRBV7-8 | once | CASSPRGTSRTYNEQFF
TRBJ2-7 | TRBV5-1 | - | CASSSLGGGYYEQYF
TRBJ2-2 | TRBV4-3 | - | CASSQDAAGGMSGELFF
TRBJ2-7 | TRBV4-3 | few | CASSQDRDRVQYF
TRBJ2-2 | TRBV6-6 | once | CASSPGAGYTGELFF
TRBJ2-2 | TRBV19 | - | CASSRRDRVDTGELFF
TRBJ1-1 | TRBV7-8 | few | CASSLEKYRGAEAFF
TRBJ2-1 | TRBV28 | - | CASTNVVAGWDEQFF
TRBJ1-6 | TRBV15 | - | CATSTPTGKNLNSPLHF
TRBJ1-2 | TRBV29-1 | - | CSVGAVRSAYGYTF
TRBJ2-3 | TRBV6-5 | - | CASSYLAGGQTDTQYF
TRBJ2-7 | TRBV5-1 | - | CASSLAYGGQTSYEQYF
TRBJ1-1 | TRBV11-3 | - | CASSPGTDNTEAFF
TRBJ2-7 | TRBV7-9 | - | CASSLGRTYEQYF
TRBJ1-1 | TRBV7-9 | once | CASRQQGVNTEAFF
TRBJ2-5 | TRBV27 | - | CASSLSAGEPGETQYF
TRBJ2-5 | TRBV12-5 | - | CASGLGQGQETQYF
TRBJ2-2 | TRBV9 | - | CASSVGQYHTGELFF
TRBJ1-6 | TRBV5-1 | - | CASSLRGDSPLHF
TRBJ2-2 | TRBV7-8 | - | CASSLATSGRFTGELFF
TRBJ2-6 | TRBV29-1 | - | CSVQTGFRIGANVLTF
TRBJ2-2 | TRBV4-3 | - | CASSPNSGQVLDTGELFF
TRBJ2-2 | TRBV6-1 | many | CASRTGQNTGELFF
- | TRBV5-4 | once | CASSVNSYEQYF
TRBJ1-2 | TRBV7-9 | - | CASSPGVGTGSRYTF
TRBJ1-2 | TRBV2 | - | CASRRQEGGYTF
TRBJ2-2 | TRBV28 | - | CASSFQREELFF
TRBJ1-3 | TRBV11-2 | once | CASSSNSGGPPWNTIYF
TRBJ1-1 | TRBV5-1 | - | CASSLWGGAEAFF